These 10 T cell receptor beta chains originate from one sample sequenced in a study of Graves' ophthalmopathy and Graves' hyperthyroidism. As the template, RNA transcripts were used to amplify TCR beta CDR3 regions. After a first-round RT-PCR with HTBI primers, a second-round multiplex PCR was run. From the multiplex PCR reads, TCRdb called clonotypes with MiXCR, one entry per CDR3 protein. Seen here are around 1,000,000 distinct CDR3 sequences, about 38% observed once, and the top ten hold approximately 12%. The specimen was peripheral blood or thyroid tissue (not recorded which). Source of these receptors: an adult man with Graves' hyperthyroidism.

This clonotype showed up just a few times. The chain links TRBV4-3 to TRBJ1-5, with D uncertain. The germline CDR1 and CDR2 sequences are LGHNA and YSLEER. This CDR3 comprises 19 residues. Deletions cut 4 bases from V and 0 bases from J, with 22 bases between. DNA for the CDR3: TGCGCCAGCAGCCTTCCCCCGGGTGGCGGGAACTGTAGCAATCAGCCCCAGCATTTT. The encoded protein is CASSLPPGGGNCSNQPQHF.

This clonotype was picked up many times. This rearrangement joins TRBV7-6 to TRBJ2-5, with 9 positions matching TRBD2. CDR1 and CDR2 from the germline V gene are SGHVS and FNYEAQ. This CDR3 has 16 amino acids. Trimming at V came to 5 bases and at J to 0 bases, leaving 7 bases not matched to a gene. CDR3 in amino acids: CASSQSLAGNQETQYF. DNA of the CDR3: TGTGCCAGCAGCCAGTCCCTAGCGGGGAACCAAGAGACCCAGTACTTC.

In its sample, this clonotype was seen many times. The DNA of the CDR3 is TGTGCCAGCAGACACCAAGCAAGGACTGAAGCTTTCTTT. It is translated as CASRHQARTEAFF. The rearrangement joins TRBV11-2 to TRBJ1-1; D remains unclear. The germline V gene has CDR1 SGHAT and CDR2 FQNNGV. The germline V and J ends were trimmed by 6 bases and 5 bases, with 13 bases remaining between them. The CDR3 runs 13 residues.

There are a few counts of this clonotype. The V call is TRBV7-7, the J call TRBJ2-2; D ambiguous. Trimming shortened V by 5 bases and J by 9 bases, and 13 bases separated the two germline ends. Germline CDR1 and CDR2: SSHAT and FNYEAQ (reference sequence). The CDR3 extends over 13 amino acids. The CDR3: CASSPLGMRELFF. In DNA form, the CDR3 reads TGTGCCAGCAGCCCACTGGGGATGCGGGAGCTGTTTTTT.

A remark on this clonotype: A read error may explain this, as a much larger clone is one base away. The gene calls are TRBV10-3 and TRBJ1-5; no firm D call. Trimming pared 10 bases from V and 0 bases from J, leaving 10 bases between. Per the germline V gene, CDR1 is ENHRY and CDR2 is SYGVKD. The CDR3 loop spans 13 amino acids. In DNA, the CDR3 is TGTGCCAGCAACGACAATAGCAATCAGCCCCAGCATTTT. Its translation is CASNDNSNQPQHF.

This clonotype was picked up a small number of times. This rearrangement joins TRBV6-5 to TRBJ2-7; D may be TRBD2 (5 bases). Deletions cut 0 bases from V and 1 base from J, with 10 bases between. CDR1 is MNHEY, CDR2 SVGAGI, per germline. This CDR3 has 15 residues. CDR3 region: CASSYSPGLSYEQYF. CDR3 in DNA: TGTGCCAGCAGTTACTCCCCGGGATTGTCCTACGAGCAGTACTTC.

This clonotype has at least ten counts. The J gene is TRBJ2-7, the V gene TRBV7-2; perhaps D is TRBD1 or TRBD2 (6 bases each). Looked up from germline, CDR1 is SGHTA and CDR2 is FQGNSA. The CDR3 extends over 15 amino acids. Between the trimmed V and J ends, which lost 5 bases and 5 bases, there was a span of 19 bases. The CDR3 DNA reads as TGTGCCAGCAGCCCCGCGGGACACACGGCCCACGAGCAGTACTTC. Its translation: CASSPAGHTAHEQYF.

Concerning this clonotype: A much larger clone differs by one base, so this may be a read error. The chain combines TRBV7-2 with TRBJ2-7, with TRBD2 as a possible D gene (6 bases). The germline V gene encodes CDR1 SGHTA and CDR2 FQGNSA. The CDR3 covers 15 residues. With 1 base removed from V and 2 bases from J, the gap between germline ends came to 12 bases. Here the CDR3 reads CASSLGAGLPYEQYF. Here the CDR3 DNA reads TGTGCCAGCAGCTTAGGGGCGGGACTTCCCTACGAGCAGTACTTC.

This clonotype was recorded a few times. The J gene is TRBJ2-7, the V gene TRBV5-1; D may correspond to TRBD1 or TRBD2 (5 bases each). Trimming pared 0 bases from V and 5 bases from J, leaving 9 bases between. Germline CDR1 and CDR2: SGHRS and YFSETQ. The CDR3 covers 13 residues. CDR3 sequence: CASSLAGTHEQYF. The CDR3 nucleotides read TGCGCCAGCAGCTTGGCCGGGACCCACGAGCAGTACTTC.

DNA for the CDR3: TGCAGTGCCCCCGGGACAGGGATGGGGAAGACCCAGTACTTC. Encoded protein: CSAPGTGMGKTQYF. This chain links TRBV20-1 with TRBJ2-5, with 9 positions matching TRBD1. The CDR3 is 14 residues long. Germline-derived CDR1 and CDR2 are DFQATT and SNEGSKA (reference sequence). J gave up 6 bases and V 6 bases, and 11 bases lay outside the gene matches.